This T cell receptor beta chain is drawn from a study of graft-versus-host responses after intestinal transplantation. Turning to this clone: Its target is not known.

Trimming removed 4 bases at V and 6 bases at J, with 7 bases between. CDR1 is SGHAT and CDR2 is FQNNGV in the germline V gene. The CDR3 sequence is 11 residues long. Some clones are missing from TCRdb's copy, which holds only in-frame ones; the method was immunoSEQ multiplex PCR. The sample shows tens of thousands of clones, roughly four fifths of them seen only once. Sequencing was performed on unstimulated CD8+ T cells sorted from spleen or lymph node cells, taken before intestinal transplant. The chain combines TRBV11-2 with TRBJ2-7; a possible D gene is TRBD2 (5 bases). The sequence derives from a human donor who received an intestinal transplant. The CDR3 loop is CASSYSGEQYF. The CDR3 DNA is TGTGCCAGCAGCTACAGCGGCGAGCAGTACTTC.